This TCR beta chain was found in a study of T-cell reconstitution after alpha-beta-depleted transplantation in children. Overall study findings and caveats: Several hundred expanded graft clones reportedly gave rise to the alpha-beta T cells present about two months after transplant. After transplant, high TCRbeta diversity at day 60 in some patients arose from surviving recipient T cells and thymic progenitors. At one year after transplant, newly produced T cells mostly accounted for T-cell counts and diversity.

With respect to this clonotype: What it binds is not known.

Unique molecular identifiers were incorporated when the TCRbeta library was constructed. TCRdb re-called the PCR reads with MiXCR, one entry per CDR3 protein. The sample lists about 300,000 distinct CDR3 sequences; roughly 7.8% were seen once. The specimen was peripheral blood, collected 360 days after TCRalphabeta/CD19-depleted stem cell transplant. The TCR originated in a female patient aged 2-15 years who had a stem cell transplant for Fanconi anemia, so the T cells may come from the graft donor.

This CDR3 is CASSWRQGNTEAFF. DNA of the CDR3: TGCGCCAGCAGCTGGAGACAGGGGAACACTGAAGCTTTCTTT. This chain uses TRBV5-1 with TRBJ1-1, with TRBD1 matching 7 bases. Unmatched junction bases numbered 3, after V lost 3 bases and J lost 1 base. The CDR3 runs 14 residues. Germline loops: CDR1 SGHRS, CDR2 YFSETQ.